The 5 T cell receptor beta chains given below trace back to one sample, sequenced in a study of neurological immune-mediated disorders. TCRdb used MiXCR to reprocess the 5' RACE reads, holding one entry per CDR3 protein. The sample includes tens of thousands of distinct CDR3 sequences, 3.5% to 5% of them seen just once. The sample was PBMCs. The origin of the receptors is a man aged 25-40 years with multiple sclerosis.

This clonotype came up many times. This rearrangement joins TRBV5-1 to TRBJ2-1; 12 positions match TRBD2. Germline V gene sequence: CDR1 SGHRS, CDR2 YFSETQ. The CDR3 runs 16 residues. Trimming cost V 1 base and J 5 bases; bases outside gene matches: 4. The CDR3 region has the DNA TGCGCCAGCAGCTTGCGTTGGACTAGCGGGGACAATGAGCAGTTCTTC. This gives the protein CASSLRWTSGDNEQFF.

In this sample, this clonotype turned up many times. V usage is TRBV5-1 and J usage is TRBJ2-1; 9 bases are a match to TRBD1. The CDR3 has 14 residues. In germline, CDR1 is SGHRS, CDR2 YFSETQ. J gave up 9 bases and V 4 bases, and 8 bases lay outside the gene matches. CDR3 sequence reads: CASSVGQGRAEQFF. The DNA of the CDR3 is TGCGCCAGCAGCGTGGGACAGGGAAGGGCTGAGCAGTTCTTC.

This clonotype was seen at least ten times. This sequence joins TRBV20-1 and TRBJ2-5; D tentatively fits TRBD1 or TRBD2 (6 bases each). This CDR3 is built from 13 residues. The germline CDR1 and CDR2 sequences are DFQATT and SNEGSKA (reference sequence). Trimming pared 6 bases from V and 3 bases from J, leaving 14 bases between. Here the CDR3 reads CSARGDSEETQYF. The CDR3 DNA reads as TGCAGTGCGAGGGGGGACTCCGAAGAGACCCAGTACTTC.

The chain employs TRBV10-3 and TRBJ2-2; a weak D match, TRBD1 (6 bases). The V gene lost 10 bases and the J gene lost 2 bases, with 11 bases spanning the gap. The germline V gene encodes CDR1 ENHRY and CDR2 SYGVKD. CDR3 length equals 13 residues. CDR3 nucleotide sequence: TGTGCCAACTCGGGACACAACACCGGGGAGCTGTTTTTT. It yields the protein CANSGHNTGELFF.

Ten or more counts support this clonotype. The DNA for the CDR3 is TGTGCCAGCAGCTTCGGGCTCGCCGCTTCCAATGAGCAGTTCTTC. This codes for CASSFGLAASNEQFF. This sequence joins TRBV7-7 and TRBJ2-1, with D unresolved. The CDR3 runs 15 residues. Germline CDR1 reads SSHAT; CDR2 reads FNYEAQ (reference sequence). The V and J ends lost 3 bases and 6 bases respectively, with 15 bases between them.